The next 22 T cell receptor beta chains were all read from a single sample in a study of blood T cell repertoires in COVID-19. The data were produced by immunoSEQ multiplex PCR, yet TCRdb's version contains in-frame clones alone and is incomplete. Found here are hundreds of thousands of clones, roughly nine tenths of them singletons; the top ten hold around 1.3%. Sequenced sample: peripheral blood. The receptors derive from a man in his forties with acute or convalescent COVID-19.

The genes are TRBV4-1 and TRBJ2-2; tentative D call: TRBD2 (5 bases). The CDR3 is 15 amino acids. Trimming took 2 bases from V and 1 from J, leaving 8 bases between them. Germline CDR1 and CDR2: MGHRA and YSYEKL. CDR3 region: CASSQKDWNTGELFF. The DNA of the CDR3 is TGCGCCAGCAGCCAAAAGGACTGGAACACCGGGGAGCTGTTTTTT.

CDR3 sequence (DNA): TGCAGCGTTGTTCGTACAGTCTACGAGACCCAGTACTTC. This encodes CSVVRTVYETQYF. The V and J genes are TRBV29-1 and TRBJ2-5; unclear D gene. Trimming removed 4 bases from V and 5 bases from J, with 14 bases in between. This CDR3 region has 13 residues. CDR1 and CDR2 from the germline V gene are SQVTM and ANQGSEA.

This chain links TRBV9 with TRBJ1-2; maybe TRBD1 (6 bases). V gave up 4 bases and J gave up 7 bases, with 26 bases separating them. Germline V gene lookup returns CDR1 SGDLS and CDR2 YYNGEE. This CDR3 contains 17 residues. The CDR3 protein is CASSPRTASSTAFGYTF. The CDR3 nucleotides are TGTGCCAGCAGCCCTCGGACAGCGTCTTCGACAGCGTTTGGCTACACCTTC.

V and J are TRBV10-3 and TRBJ2-2; tentatively, D is TRBD1 (5 bases). CDR3 length: 13 residues. Germline CDR1 and CDR2: ENHRY and SYGVKD. Trimming left V 6 bases short and J 7 bases short, with 12 bases between. Written as DNA, the CDR3 is TGTGCCATCAGGACAGAGTCGGGCGGGGAGCTGTTTTTT. Amino acids: CAIRTESGGELFF.

The chain recombines TRBV10-3 with TRBJ1-5, with 8 bases fitting TRBD1. The V segment lost 6 bases and the J segment 5 bases; nucleotides outside the gene matches: 6. The CDR3 is 14 residues long. The V gene's germline CDR1 is ENHRY and CDR2 SYGVKD. CDR3 nucleotide sequence: TGTGCCATCAGGGAACAGGGGGGTGATCAGCCCCAGCATTTT. Its translation: CAIREQGGDQPQHF.

V usage is TRBV7-8 and J usage is TRBJ2-2, with a tentative D call TRBD2 (5 bases). Germline CDR1 and CDR2: SGHVS and FQNEAQ. Between the trimmed V and J ends, which lost 0 bases and 5 bases, there was a span of 10 bases. The CDR3 has 15 amino acids. The CDR3 is CASSLARAVTGELFF. Here the CDR3 DNA reads TGTGCCAGCAGCTTAGCGCGGGCAGTTACCGGGGAGCTGTTTTTT.

V usage is TRBV6-5 and J usage is TRBJ2-7, with D uncertain. The CDR3 totals 13 residues. CDR1 and CDR2 from the germline V gene are MNHEY and SVGAGI. The V end lost 4 bases, the J end lost 4 bases, and 11 bases lay between the germline ends. The CDR3 coding sequence is TGTGCCAGCAGTTCAAATAGTGGTTACGAGCAGTACTTC. It specifies CASSSNSGYEQYF.

The chain combines TRBV24-1 with TRBJ2-1; possible D gene TRBD1, 6 bases. This CDR3 region has 17 residues. The germline V gene has CDR1 KGHDR and CDR2 SFDVKD. Trimming pared 4 bases from V and 3 bases from J, leaving 18 bases between. CDR3 in amino acids: CATSDPSGAYNYNEQFF. For the CDR3, the DNA is TGTGCCACCAGTGACCCGTCAGGGGCCTACAACTACAATGAGCAGTTCTTC.

The rearrangement links TRBV6-5 to TRBJ1-5; 9 positions match TRBD1. Germline CDR1 is MNHEY and CDR2 is SVGAGI. This CDR3 region has 15 residues. The ends lost 5 bases at V and 2 bases at J; junction bases unmatched: 4. The CDR3 loop is CASSKQGAGNQPQHF. The CDR3 nucleotides are TGTGCCAGCAGTAAACAGGGGGCCGGCAATCAGCCCCAGCATTTT.

J is TRBJ1-2 and V is TRBV28; 8 bases agree with TRBD1. Germline values: CDR1 MDHEN, CDR2 SYDVKM. Trimming at V came to 6 bases and at J to 8 bases, leaving 8 bases not matched to a gene. The CDR3 contains 13 residues. DNA of the CDR3: TGTGCCAGCAGGATACAGGGGGAGGGAGGCTACACCTTC. Translated: CASRIQGEGGYTF.

The genes are TRBV6-5 and TRBJ2-7; 7 positions match TRBD2. V gave up 7 bases and J gave up 0 bases; unmatched junction bases: 9. Germline loops: CDR1 MNHEY, CDR2 SVGAGI. This CDR3 has 15 amino acids. The CDR3 loop is CASKQPSGPSYEQYF. The CDR3 bases are TGTGCCAGCAAGCAACCTAGCGGCCCCTCCTACGAGCAGTACTTC.

This clone was found once. The chain carries TRBV9 and TRBJ1-3, with TRBD1 matching over 11 bases. Germline CDR1 SGDLS, CDR2 YYNGEE. The CDR3 runs to 16 residues. V trimming: 4 bases; J trimming: 4 bases; junction bases outside the gene matches: 7. The CDR3, as DNA: TGTGCCAGCAGCTACGGACAGGGGGCGTTAGGAAACACCATATATTTT. Protein product: CASSYGQGALGNTIYF.

The V and J genes are TRBV5-1 and TRBJ1-3; D unresolved. Germline CDR1 is SGHRS and CDR2 is YFSETQ. The CDR3 is 16 residues long. V gave up 1 base and J gave up 3 bases, with 14 bases separating them. The chain's CDR3 is CASSLQSGSSGNTIYF. The DNA for the CDR3 is TGCGCCAGCAGCTTGCAATCGGGTTCCAGTGGAAACACCATATATTTT.

The gene calls are TRBV5-1 and TRBJ2-7, with 10 positions matching TRBD1. Germline lookup yields CDR1 SGHRS and CDR2 YFSETQ. CDR3 length: 16 amino acids. Trimming took 1 base from V and 6 from J; bases not matched to a gene: 10. The CDR3, as DNA: TGCGCCAGCAGCTTGACCCGACAGGGGGCGGGTTCCGAGCAGTACTTC. Translation: CASSLTRQGAGSEQYF.

V usage is TRBV2 and J usage is TRBJ1-5; 8 nucleotides match TRBD1. This CDR3 is built from 13 residues. Germline V gene lookup returns CDR1 SNHLY and CDR2 FYNNEI. The V and J ends lost 8 bases and 6 bases, in that order; junction bases with no gene match: 6. Here the CDR3 reads CASRQGIRQPQHF. The CDR3 DNA reads as TGTGCCAGCCGACAGGGGATTCGTCAGCCCCAGCATTTT.

The chain uses TRBV9 and TRBJ2-1; D gene unclear. Trimming cost V 0 bases and J 9 bases, with 10 bases left between them. CDR1 and CDR2 (germline): SGDLS, YYNGEE. The CDR3 has 13 amino acids. The CDR3 DNA reads TGTGCCAGCAGCGTAGGGCCATTAAGTGAGCAGTTCTTC. It translates to CASSVGPLSEQFF.

This clone has more than one count but fewer than ten. V usage is TRBV5-8 and J usage is TRBJ1-2; TRBD1 might be the D (5 bases). Germline CDR1 is SGHTS and CDR2 is YDEGEE. The CDR3 covers 16 residues. V gave up 4 bases and J gave up 8 bases, with 24 bases separating them. The CDR3, as DNA: TGTGCCAGCAGCGTTGGGCCAGGGATTCCCTCGGAAGGCTACACCTTC. It is translated as CASSVGPGIPSEGYTF.

V gene TRBV28 combines with J gene TRBJ1-5; 7 positions match TRBD1. There are 18 residues in the CDR3. Trimming cost V 2 bases and J 1 base; bases outside gene matches: 11. The V gene's germline CDR1 is MDHEN and CDR2 SYDVKM. The CDR3 DNA sequence: TGTGCCAGCAGTTTAACCCCACCAACAGGGGTAAGCAATCAGCCCCAGCATTTT. This codes for CASSLTPPTGVSNQPQHF.

This chain joins TRBV14 and TRBJ2-2, with D uncertain. Between the trimmed V and J ends, which lost 3 bases and 6 bases, there was a span of 14 bases. The CDR3 spans 15 residues. Germline V gene lookup returns CDR1 SGHDN and CDR2 FVKESK. CDR3 coding DNA: TGTGCCAGCAGCCACCGGTTTGGGCCGGCCGGGGAGCTGTTTTTT. This codes for CASSHRFGPAGELFF.

The gene calls are TRBV2 and TRBJ1-2, with 8 positions matching TRBD1. Germline CDR1 is SNHLY and CDR2 is FYNNEI. This CDR3 is 15 amino acids long. The V and J ends lost 1 base and 4 bases, in that order; junction bases with no gene match: 5. Here the CDR3 reads CASSEGQGNFYGYTF. The CDR3 nucleotides are TGTGCCAGCAGTGAAGGACAGGGGAATTTCTATGGCTACACCTTC.

This clone was seen only once. The J gene is TRBJ1-1, the V gene TRBV28; D unresolved. V dropped 2 bases and J dropped 0 bases, with 10 bases sitting between them. There are 15 residues in the CDR3. Germline lookup yields CDR1 MDHEN and CDR2 SYDVKM. CDR3 loop: CASSLEREMNTEAFF. The CDR3 DNA reads as TGTGCCAGCAGTTTAGAAAGGGAGATGAACACTGAAGCTTTCTTT.

The rearrangement links TRBV12-5 to TRBJ1-6, with a tentative D call TRBD1 (5 bases). V was clipped by 1 base and J by 11 bases, with 18 bases between them. The CDR3 has 16 residues. Germline V gene sequence: CDR1 LGHNT, CDR2 FRNRAP. The DNA for the CDR3 is TGTGCTAGTGGTTTGGGGGGGGGAGCTCAGATTCCACCCCTCCACTTT. Protein: CASGLGGGAQIPPLHF.